These 21 T cell receptor beta chains were all obtained from the same sample, sequenced in a study of CXCR3-negative and CXCR3-positive naive CD8 T cells. The authors made the TRB cDNA libraries by 5' RACE using UMI labels. TCRdb re-called the 5' RACE reads, yielding one record per CDR3 amino acid sequence without DNA. This sample's clone table lists 45,000 to 65,000 distinct CDR3 sequences. Sequencing was done on a sample of naive CXCR3- CD8+ T cells from blood. Subset noted: CD45RO-CCR7+CD27+CD95- naive CD8+ T cells lacking CXCR3 (TNR3-). The receptors derive from a human donor in good health. Some clones in this sample may be carry-over from other donors' samples.

The CDR3: CAWSPMNTEAFF. The V and J genes are TRBV30 and TRBJ1-1. Germline CDR1 reads GTSNPN; CDR2 reads SVGIG (reference sequence). The CDR3 extends over 12 amino acids.

J is TRBJ2-3 and V is TRBV13; TCRdb's D call, TRBD1, is unchecked because there is no DNA. Per the germline V gene, CDR1 is PRHDT and CDR2 is FYEKMQ (reference sequence). The CDR3 length is 15 residues. CDR3 residues: CASSRGGGYTDTQYF. Based on the CDR3 plus reference TRBV13 and TRBJ2-3, the full variable domain is AAGVIQSPRHLIKEKRETATLKCYPIPRHDTVYWYQQGPGQDPQFLISFYEKMQSDKGSIPDRFSAQQFSDYHSELNMSSLELGDSALYFCASSRGGGYTDTQYFGPGTRLTVL.

V usage is TRBV7-9 and J usage is TRBJ1-4; the D gene TCRdb calls, TRBD1, cannot be checked with no DNA. Germline values: CDR1 SEHNR, CDR2 FQNEAQ (reference sequence). This CDR3 is 16 amino acids long. This CDR3 reads CASSEPDSATNEKLFF.

The V gene is TRBV27, the J gene TRBJ2-2; with no DNA, the TCRdb D assignment of TRBD1 cannot be verified. Germline values: CDR1 MNHEY, CDR2 SMNVEV (reference sequence). CDR3 length equals 18 residues. The CDR3 protein is CASSLWNWDRRSTGELFF.

The chain joins TRBV29-1 to TRBJ1-6. Germline V CDR1 and CDR2: SQVTM, ANQGSEA. This CDR3 has 13 residues. This CDR3 is CSVYAGGDSPLHF.

The chain uses TRBV7-9 and TRBJ1-4. The germline CDR1 and CDR2 sequences are SEHNR and FQNEAQ (reference sequence). The CDR3 totals 15 residues. This CDR3 reads CASSLGGFLDEKLFF.

The rearrangement joins TRBV7-9 to TRBJ2-5; TCRdb's D gene call, TRBD1, goes unchecked for lack of DNA. The germline V gene has CDR1 SEHNR and CDR2 FQNEAQ (reference sequence). The CDR3 covers 15 residues. CDR3 region: CASSPRQGAVETQYF. The whole variable domain, filled in from reference TRBV7-9 and TRBJ2-5, reads DTGVSQNPRHKITKRGQNVTFRCDPISEHNRLYWYRQTLGQGPEFLTYFQNEAQLEKSRLLSDRFSAERPKGSFSTLEIQRTEQGDSAMYLCASSPRQGAVETQYFGPGTRLLVL.

The CDR3 protein is CSARGRTSGEQYEQFF. The genes are TRBV20-1 and TRBJ2-1; TCRdb proposes TRBD2, but this gene call is untestable without DNA. Germline CDR1 and CDR2: DFQATT and SNEGSKA (reference sequence). This CDR3 is 16 amino acids long.

The chain has TRBV6-5 and TRBJ2-1; TCRdb selects TRBD1, and the lack of DNA leaves this call unchecked. The CDR3 contains 14 residues. The germline V gene encodes CDR1 MNHEY and CDR2 SVGAGI. The CDR3 is CASSLGQSYNEQFF.

The rearrangement uses TRBV7-8 and TRBJ2-3; TCRdb calls TRBD2, which cannot be checked without DNA. The germline gives CDR1 SGHVS, CDR2 FQNEAQ. The CDR3 runs to 18 residues. The CDR3 loop reads CASSLAWAGGTSTDTQYF.

V usage is TRBV4-2 and J usage is TRBJ2-1; TCRdb's D call of TRBD1 is untestable without DNA. CDR3 length equals 13 residues. Per the germline V gene, CDR1 is LGHNA and CDR2 is YNFKEQ. CDR3 sequence: CASSQENRDEQFF.

This chain connects TRBV7-2 to TRBJ2-7; TCRdb lists TRBD2, though no DNA is available to test this call. Germline V gene sequence: CDR1 SGHTA, CDR2 FQGNSA. This CDR3 contains 15 residues. CDR3: CASSLETAGRVEQYF. Full variable domain (rest looked up from reference TRBV7-2 and TRBJ2-7): GAGVSQSPSNKVTEKGKDVELRCDPISGHTALYWYRQSLGQGLEFLIYFQGNSAPDKSGLPSDRFSAERTGGSVSTLTIQRTQQEDSAVYLCASSLETAGRVEQYFGPGTRLTVT.

The CDR3 loop is CSVRDRVNYGYTF. This rearrangement joins TRBV29-1 to TRBJ1-2; no DNA is available, so the TRBD1 call from TCRdb remains unchecked. Germline values: CDR1 SQVTM, CDR2 ANQGSEA. The CDR3 loop spans 13 amino acids.

This chain connects TRBV25-1 to TRBJ1-2. Germline V CDR1 and CDR2: MGHDK, SYGVNS. This CDR3 has 12 amino acids. The chain's CDR3 is CASSEGIALYTF.

The rearrangement joins TRBV11-2 to TRBJ2-5; absent DNA, TCRdb's TRBD2 call cannot be checked. This CDR3 spans 17 amino acids. Germline V gene data show CDR1 as SGHAT and CDR2 as FQNNGV. The CDR3 reads CASSLPPGLAEVAAQYF.

The chain has TRBV28 and TRBJ2-5; the D call of TRBD1 rests on TCRdb alone, since no DNA is present to check it. In germline, CDR1 is MDHEN, CDR2 SYDVKM. The CDR3 is 15 amino acids. CDR3 sequence: CASTIGANPQETQYF.

This clonotype registers medium-sized by frequency. The chain has TRBV29-1 and TRBJ2-1; TCRdb names TRBD1, which stays unverified in the absence of DNA. Germline V CDR1 and CDR2: SQVTM, ANQGSEA. This CDR3 is built from 16 residues. CDR3 region: CSVEGRGQGQRNEQFF.

This chain connects TRBV4-2 to TRBJ1-1. This CDR3 has 19 residues. Germline V gives CDR1 LGHNA, CDR2 YNFKEQ. CDR3 amino acids: CASSQDLGLGPRGMAEAFF.

CDR3 in amino acids: CASSDLAGGSFVEQFF. The chain combines TRBV25-1 with TRBJ2-1; TCRdb's D gene call, TRBD2, goes unchecked for lack of DNA. The CDR3 totals 16 residues. Germline V lookup: CDR1 MGHDK, CDR2 SYGVNS.

The rearrangement joins TRBV4-1 to TRBJ2-1; the TCRdb D gene call, TRBD2, has no DNA to confirm it. Germline lookup yields CDR1 MGHRA and CDR2 YSYEKL. The CDR3 spans 16 residues. CDR3 protein: CASSQGLAAPGLKQFF.

The rearrangement links TRBV4-3 to TRBJ2-7. CDR3 length: 15 amino acids. CDR1 is LGHNA and CDR2 is YSLEER in the germline V gene. The CDR3 here is CASSQEGRGSYEQYF.